This T cell receptor (beta chain) was captured in a study of blood T cell repertoires in COVID-19. Germline CDR1 and CDR2: MNHEY and SMNVEV (reference sequence). Unmatched junction bases numbered 12, after V lost 0 bases and J lost 4 bases. This CDR3 contains 18 residues. The protocol was immunoSEQ multiplex PCR, while the TCRdb copy is restricted to in-frame clones and leaves out a portion. The sample lists about 100,000 clones, 88% occurring once. The sample was peripheral blood. The rearrangement joins TRBV27 to TRBJ1-2; TRBD1 matches 9 bases. The source of this sequence is a human donor in a cohort sampled during active COVID-19. Written as DNA, the CDR3 is TGTGCCAGCAGTTTATCGAAGGGACAGGGACCAATAGGCTATGGCTACACCTTC. Translating it yields CASSLSKGQGPIGYGYTF.